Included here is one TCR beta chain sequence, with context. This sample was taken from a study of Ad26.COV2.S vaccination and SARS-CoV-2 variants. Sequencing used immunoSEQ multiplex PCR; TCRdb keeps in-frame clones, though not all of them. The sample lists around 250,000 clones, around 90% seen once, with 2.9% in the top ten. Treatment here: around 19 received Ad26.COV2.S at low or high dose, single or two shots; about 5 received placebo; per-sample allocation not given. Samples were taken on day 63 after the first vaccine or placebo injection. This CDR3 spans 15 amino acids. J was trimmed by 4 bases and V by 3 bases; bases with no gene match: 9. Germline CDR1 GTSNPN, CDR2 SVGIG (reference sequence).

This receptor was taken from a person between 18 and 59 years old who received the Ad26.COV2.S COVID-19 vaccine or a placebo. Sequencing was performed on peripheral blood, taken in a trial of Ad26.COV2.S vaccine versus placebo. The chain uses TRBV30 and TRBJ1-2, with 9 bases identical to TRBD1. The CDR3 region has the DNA TGTGCCTGGAGCCATGGGGGACAGGGAGTCTATGGCTACACCTTC. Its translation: CAWSHGGQGVYGYTF.